This T cell receptor beta chain was profiled in a study of T cell changes during pregnancy in multiple sclerosis. The germline V gene encodes CDR1 LNHDA and CDR2 SQIVND (reference sequence). Trimming at V came to 6 bases and at J to 4 bases, leaving 7 bases not matched to a gene. The CDR3 is 14 amino acids. Sequenced by immunoSEQ multiplex PCR; TCRdb stores in-frame clones only, minus some. The data contain approximately 79,000 clones, approximately 92% of them singletons. The V gene is TRBV19, the J gene TRBJ1-1; 8 positions match TRBD1. Material: CD4+ T cells from peripheral blood mononuclear cells, obtained before pregnancy. The TCR was taken from a female donor with multiple sclerosis, enrolled in a pregnancy study. The CDR3 DNA follows: TGTGCCAGTAGGACGACAGGGGAGGGCACTGAAGCTTTCTTT. Protein: CASRTTGEGTEAFF.